Sequencing of this T cell receptor beta chain was carried out in a study of blood T cell repertoires in COVID-19. The CDR3 loop spans 16 amino acids. Germline V gives CDR1 SSHAT, CDR2 FNYEAQ (reference sequence). Trimming removed 3 bases from V and 4 bases from J; junction bases left unmatched: 9. The protocol was immunoSEQ multiplex PCR, while the TCRdb copy is restricted to in-frame clones and leaves out a portion. The sample holds 200,000 to 250,000 clones; roughly four fifths are singletons and the top ten take about 15%. The sequence was obtained from a middle-aged man who had recovered from COVID-19. The sample consisted of PBMCs or T cells enriched from blood (not recorded which). This chain uses TRBV7-7 with TRBJ2-5, with 9 bases that match TRBD1. CDR3 sequence reads: CASSFLPTGGLETQYF. CDR3 bases: TGTGCCAGCAGCTTCCTCCCCACAGGGGGCTTAGAGACCCAGTACTTC.